This entry concerns a single T cell receptor (beta chain). Germline loops: CDR1 SQVTM, CDR2 ANQGSEA. This CDR3 has 13 residues. The germline V and J ends were trimmed by 4 bases and 0 bases, with 7 bases remaining between them. The sample originates from a study of cytomegalovirus exposure and HLA in healthy donors. The study ran its PCR with 60 Vbeta and 13 Jbeta primers. Clones were read by immunoSEQ multiplex PCR, and TCRdb kept only the in-frame ones, dropping some. The repertoire holds roughly 59,000 clones, with 65% to 80% as singletons. The sequencing sample was made of PBMCs. The chain links TRBV29-1 to TRBJ2-4, with a tentative D call TRBD1 (5 bases). This TCR was sampled from a man aged 40-49 years in good health and CMV-seropositive. The CDR3 DNA sequence: TGCAGCGTTGGAGACAGAGCCAAAAACATTCAGTACTTC. Translating gives CSVGDRAKNIQYF.